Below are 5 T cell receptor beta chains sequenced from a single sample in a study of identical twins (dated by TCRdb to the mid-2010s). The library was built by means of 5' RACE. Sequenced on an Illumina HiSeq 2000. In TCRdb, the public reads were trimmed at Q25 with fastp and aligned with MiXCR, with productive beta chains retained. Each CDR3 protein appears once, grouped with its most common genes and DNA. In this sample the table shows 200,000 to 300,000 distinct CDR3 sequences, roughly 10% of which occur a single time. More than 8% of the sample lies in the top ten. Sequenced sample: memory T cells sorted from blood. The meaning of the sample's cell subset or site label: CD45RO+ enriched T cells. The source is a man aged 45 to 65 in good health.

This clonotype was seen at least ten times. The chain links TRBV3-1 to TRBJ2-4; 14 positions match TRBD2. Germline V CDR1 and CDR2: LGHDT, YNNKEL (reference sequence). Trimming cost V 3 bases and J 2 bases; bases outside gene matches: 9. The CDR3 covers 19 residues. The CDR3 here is CASSHSGTSGSSTKNIQYF. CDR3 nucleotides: TGTGCCAGCAGCCACTCCGGGACTAGCGGGAGCTCAACCAAAAACATTCAGTACTTC.

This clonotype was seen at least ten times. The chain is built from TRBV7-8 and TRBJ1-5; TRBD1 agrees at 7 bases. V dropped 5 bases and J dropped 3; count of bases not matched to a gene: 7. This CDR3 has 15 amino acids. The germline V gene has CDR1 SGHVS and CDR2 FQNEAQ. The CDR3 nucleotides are TGTGCCAGCAGCGTCCACAGGGGACCCAATCAGCCCCAGCATTTT. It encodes CASSVHRGPNQPQHF.

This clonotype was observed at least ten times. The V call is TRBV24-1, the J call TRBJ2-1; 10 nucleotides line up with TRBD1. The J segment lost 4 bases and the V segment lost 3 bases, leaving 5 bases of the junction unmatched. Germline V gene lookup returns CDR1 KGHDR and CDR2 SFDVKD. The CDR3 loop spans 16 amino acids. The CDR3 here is CATSDPGDRGYNEQFF. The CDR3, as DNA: TGTGCCACCAGTGATCCGGGGGACAGGGGTTACAATGAGCAGTTCTTC.

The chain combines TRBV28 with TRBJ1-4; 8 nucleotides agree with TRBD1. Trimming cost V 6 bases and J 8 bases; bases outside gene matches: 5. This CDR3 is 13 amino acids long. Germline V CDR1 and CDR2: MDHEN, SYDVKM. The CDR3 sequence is CASRFWTGEKLFF. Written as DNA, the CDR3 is TGTGCCAGCAGGTTCTGGACAGGGGAAAAACTGTTTTTT.

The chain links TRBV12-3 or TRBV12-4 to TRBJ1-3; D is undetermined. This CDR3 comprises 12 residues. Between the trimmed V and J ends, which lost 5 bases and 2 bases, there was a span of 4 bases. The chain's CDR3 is CASSPAGNTIYF. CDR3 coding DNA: TGTGCCAGCAGTCCCGCTGGAAACACCATATATTTT.